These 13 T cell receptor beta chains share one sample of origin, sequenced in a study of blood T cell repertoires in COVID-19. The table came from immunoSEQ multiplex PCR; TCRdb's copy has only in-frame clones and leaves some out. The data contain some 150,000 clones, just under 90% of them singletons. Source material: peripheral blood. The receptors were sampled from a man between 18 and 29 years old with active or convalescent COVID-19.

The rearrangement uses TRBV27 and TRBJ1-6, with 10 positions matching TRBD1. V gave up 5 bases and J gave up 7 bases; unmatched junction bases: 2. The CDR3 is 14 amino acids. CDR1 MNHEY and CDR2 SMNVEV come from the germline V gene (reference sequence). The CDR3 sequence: CASSVGQGNSPLHF. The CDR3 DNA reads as TGTGCCAGCAGTGTGGGACAGGGGAATTCACCCCTCCACTTT.

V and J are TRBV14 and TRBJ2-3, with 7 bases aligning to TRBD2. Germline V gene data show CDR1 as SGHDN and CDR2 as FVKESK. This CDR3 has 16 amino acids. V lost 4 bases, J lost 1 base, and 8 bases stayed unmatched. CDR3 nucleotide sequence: TGTGCCAGCAGCCGGGGGGGAGGGCCAGGCACAGATACGCAGTATTTT. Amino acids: CASSRGGGPGTDTQYF.

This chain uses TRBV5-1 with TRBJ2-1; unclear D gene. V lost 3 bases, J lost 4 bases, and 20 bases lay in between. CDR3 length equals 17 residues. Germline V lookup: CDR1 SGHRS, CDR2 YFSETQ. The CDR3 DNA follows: TGCGCCAGCAGCTCACTTGTCGGGTATTACGAATACAATGAGCAGTTCTTC. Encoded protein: CASSSLVGYYEYNEQFF.

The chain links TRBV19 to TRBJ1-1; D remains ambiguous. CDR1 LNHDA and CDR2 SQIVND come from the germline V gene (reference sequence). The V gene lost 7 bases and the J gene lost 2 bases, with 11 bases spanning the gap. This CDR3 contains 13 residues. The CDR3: CASIYAENTEAFF. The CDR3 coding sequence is TGTGCCAGTATTTACGCAGAAAACACTGAAGCTTTCTTT.

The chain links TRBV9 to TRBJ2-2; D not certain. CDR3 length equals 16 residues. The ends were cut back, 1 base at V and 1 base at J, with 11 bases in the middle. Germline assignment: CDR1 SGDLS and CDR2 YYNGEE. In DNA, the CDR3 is TGTGCCAGCAGCGTAACCCCTCACGGGAACACCGGGGAGCTGTTTTTT. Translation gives CASSVTPHGNTGELFF. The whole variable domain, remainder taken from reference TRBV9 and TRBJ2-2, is DSGVTQTPKHLITATGQRVTLRCSPRSGDLSVYWYQQSLDQGLQFLIQYYNGEERAKGNILERFSAQQFPDLHSELNLSSLELGDSALYFCASSVTPHGNTGELFFGEGSRLTVL.

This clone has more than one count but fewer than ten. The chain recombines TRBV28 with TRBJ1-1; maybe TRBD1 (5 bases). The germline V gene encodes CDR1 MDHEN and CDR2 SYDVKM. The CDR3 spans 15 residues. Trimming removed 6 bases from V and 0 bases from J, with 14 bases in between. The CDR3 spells CASSTAGYMNTEAFF. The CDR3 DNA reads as TGTGCCAGCAGCACCGCAGGGTACATGAACACTGAAGCTTTCTTT.

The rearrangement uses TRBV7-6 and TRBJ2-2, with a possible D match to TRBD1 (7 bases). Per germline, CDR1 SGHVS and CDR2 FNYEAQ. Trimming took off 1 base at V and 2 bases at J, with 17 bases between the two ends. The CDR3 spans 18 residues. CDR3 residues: CASSLEFNRGGNTGELFF. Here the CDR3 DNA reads TGTGCCAGCAGCTTAGAGTTTAACAGGGGAGGTAACACCGGGGAGCTGTTTTTT.

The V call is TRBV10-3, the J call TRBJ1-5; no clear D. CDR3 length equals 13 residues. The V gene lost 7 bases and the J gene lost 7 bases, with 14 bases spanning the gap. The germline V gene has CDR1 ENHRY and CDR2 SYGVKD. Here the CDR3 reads CAIKEVAGQPQHF. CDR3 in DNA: TGTGCCATCAAGGAGGTTGCCGGGCAGCCCCAGCATTTT.

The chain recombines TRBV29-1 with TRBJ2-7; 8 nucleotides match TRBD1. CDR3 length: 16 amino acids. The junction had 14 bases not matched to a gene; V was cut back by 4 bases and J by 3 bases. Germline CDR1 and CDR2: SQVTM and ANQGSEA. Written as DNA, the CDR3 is TGCAGCGTTGGAAGGTGGAGCAGGGGGCTTGTCTACGAGCAGTACTTC. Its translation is CSVGRWSRGLVYEQYF.

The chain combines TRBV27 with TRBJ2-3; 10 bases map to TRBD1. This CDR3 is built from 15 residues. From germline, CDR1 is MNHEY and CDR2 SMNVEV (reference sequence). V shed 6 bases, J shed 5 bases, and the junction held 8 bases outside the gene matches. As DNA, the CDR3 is TGTGCCAGCAGCTCCGTTGGGACAGGGGTAGATACGCAGTATTTT. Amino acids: CASSSVGTGVDTQYF.

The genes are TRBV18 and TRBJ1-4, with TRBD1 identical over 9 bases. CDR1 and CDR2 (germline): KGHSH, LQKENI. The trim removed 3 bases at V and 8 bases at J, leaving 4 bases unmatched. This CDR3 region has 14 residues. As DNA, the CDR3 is TGTGCCAGCTCACCGAGGACAGGGGACGAAAAACTGTTTTTT. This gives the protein CASSPRTGDEKLFF.

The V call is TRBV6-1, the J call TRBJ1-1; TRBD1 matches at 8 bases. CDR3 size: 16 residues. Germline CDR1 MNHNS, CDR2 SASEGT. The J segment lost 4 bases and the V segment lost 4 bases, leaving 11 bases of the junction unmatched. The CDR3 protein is CASSATGGGGFTEAFF. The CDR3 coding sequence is TGTGCCAGCAGTGCTACAGGGGGAGGCGGCTTCACTGAAGCTTTCTTT.

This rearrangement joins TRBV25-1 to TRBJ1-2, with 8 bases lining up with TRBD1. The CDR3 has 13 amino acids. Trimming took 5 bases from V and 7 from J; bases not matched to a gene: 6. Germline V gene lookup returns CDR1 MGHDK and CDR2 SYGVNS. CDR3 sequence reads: CASSSQGAFGYTF. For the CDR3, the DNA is TGTGCCAGCAGTAGTCAGGGGGCTTTTGGCTACACCTTC.